Listed below are T cell receptor beta chains from one sample, sequenced in a study of cytomegalovirus exposure and HLA in healthy donors. The data were produced by immunoSEQ multiplex PCR, yet TCRdb's version contains in-frame clones alone and is incomplete. The repertoire has about 150,000 clones, around 79% of them found once; the top ten carry less than 5%. The sample taken for sequencing was PBMCs. The receptors here all came from a male donor in good health and CMV-seronegative. Each CDR3 is given with its conserved first and last residue. The order of the fields is CDR3 protein, CDR3 DNA, V gene, D gene, J gene, clone size. The D gene is left open where the match is weak. Rows may omit the clone size; those that give it use once, few, many or a size class.

CDR3aa: CASSSTTANYGYTF; CDR3nt: TGTGCCAGCAGTTCCACGACAGCTAACTATGGCTACACCTTC; v_gene: TRBV6-5; d_gene: .; j_gene: TRBJ1-2; abundance: .
CDR3aa: CASSTNRGQDGTYEQYF; CDR3nt: TGTGCCAGTAGTACAAACAGGGGGCAAGACGGGACCTACGAGCAGTACTTC; v_gene: TRBV19; d_gene: TRBD1; j_gene: TRBJ2-7; abundance: .
CDR3aa: CSVDRASGSFRETQYF; CDR3nt: TGCAGCGTTGATAGGGCTAGCGGGAGCTTTCGTGAGACCCAGTACTTC; v_gene: TRBV29-1; d_gene: TRBD2; j_gene: TRBJ2-5; abundance: few
CDR3aa: CASSPLPLEEQYF; CDR3nt: TGTGCCAGCAGCCCTCTACCGCTCGAGGAGCAGTACTTC; v_gene: TRBV5-4; d_gene: .; j_gene: TRBJ2-7; abundance: .
CDR3aa: CASSPGTGAVNEQFF; CDR3nt: TGTGCCAGCAGCCCCGGGACAGGGGCCGTCAATGAGCAGTTCTTC; v_gene: TRBV27; d_gene: TRBD1; j_gene: TRBJ2-1; abundance: few
CDR3aa: CASSLSRIQPQHF; CDR3nt: TGTGCCAGCAGTTTATCCCGTATTCAGCCCCAGCATTTT; v_gene: TRBV6-5; d_gene: .; j_gene: TRBJ1-5; abundance: few
CDR3aa: CASSYLDRLNTEAFF; CDR3nt: TGTGCCAGCAGTTACCTTGACAGGCTGAACACTGAAGCTTTCTTT; v_gene: TRBV6-6; d_gene: .; j_gene: TRBJ1-1; abundance: few
CDR3aa: CASSTLAGGTYEQYF; CDR3nt: TGTGCCAGCAGCACCTTAGCGGGGGGAACCTACGAGCAGTACTTC; v_gene: TRBV7-6; d_gene: TRBD2; j_gene: TRBJ2-7; abundance: .
CDR3aa: CASSERRGGTLSYEQYF; CDR3nt: TGTGCCAGCAGTGAAAGGAGGGGGGGGACTCTTTCCTACGAGCAGTACTTC; v_gene: TRBV6-1; d_gene: .; j_gene: TRBJ2-7; abundance: .
CDR3aa: CASSEYRGWNEQFF; CDR3nt: TGTGCCAGCAGTGAATACAGGGGGTGGAATGAGCAGTTCTTC; v_gene: TRBV28; d_gene: TRBD1; j_gene: TRBJ2-1; abundance: .
CDR3aa: CASSPAGGRYNEQFF; CDR3nt: TGTGCCAGCAGCCCGGCGGGGGGGCGTTACAATGAGCAGTTCTTC; v_gene: TRBV5-4; d_gene: TRBD2; j_gene: TRBJ2-1; abundance: few
CDR3aa: CASSLGTHRGSEQFF; CDR3nt: TGTGCCAGCAGCTTAGGGACCCACAGGGGAAGTGAGCAGTTCTTC; v_gene: TRBV11-3; d_gene: TRBD1; j_gene: TRBJ2-1; abundance: .
CDR3aa: CATSRDPPGAVSNTEAFF; CDR3nt: TGTGCCACCAGCAGAGATCCCCCTGGGGCAGTCTCTAACACTGAAGCTTTCTTT; v_gene: TRBV15; d_gene: .; j_gene: TRBJ1-1; abundance: few
CDR3aa: CASSPGSAPYEQYF; CDR3nt: TGTGCCAGTAGTCCAGGCTCGGCCCCCTACGAGCAGTACTTC; v_gene: TRBV19; d_gene: .; j_gene: TRBJ2-7; abundance: .
CDR3aa: CASSAGRNYGYTF; CDR3nt: TGTGCCAGCAGCGCGGGACGGAACTATGGCTACACCTTC; v_gene: TRBV5-4; d_gene: .; j_gene: TRBJ1-2; abundance: .
CDR3aa: CASSQVGLRADTQYF; CDR3nt: TGTGCCAGCAGCCAAGTGGGGCTTCGGGCAGATACGCAGTATTTT; v_gene: TRBV4-2; d_gene: .; j_gene: TRBJ2-3; abundance: .
CDR3aa: CAIRGDRVSTEAFF; CDR3nt: TGTGCCATCAGGGGGGACAGGGTGAGCACTGAAGCTTTCTTT; v_gene: TRBV10-3; d_gene: TRBD1; j_gene: TRBJ1-1; abundance: .
CDR3aa: CASSFSGNTGELFF; CDR3nt: TGTGCCAGCAGTTTTAGCGGGAACACCGGGGAGCTGTTTTTT; v_gene: TRBV11-2; d_gene: .; j_gene: TRBJ2-2; abundance: .
CDR3aa: CASRRTSIETQYF; CDR3nt: TGCGCCAGCAGACGAACTAGCATCGAGACCCAGTACTTC; v_gene: TRBV4-1; d_gene: .; j_gene: TRBJ2-5; abundance: .
CDR3aa: CASSSLRGSTEAFF; CDR3nt: TGTGCCAGCAGCTCCCTCAGGGGCTCCACTGAAGCTTTCTTT; v_gene: TRBV7-9; d_gene: .; j_gene: TRBJ1-1; abundance: .
CDR3aa: CASSELGRENTEAFF; CDR3nt: TGTGCCAGCAGTGAGCTTGGCAGGGAGAACACTGAAGCTTTCTTT; v_gene: TRBV2; d_gene: .; j_gene: TRBJ1-1; abundance: .
CDR3aa: CASSESGTPSYEQYF; CDR3nt: TGCGCCAGCAGTGAAAGCGGGACGCCCTCCTACGAGCAGTACTTC; v_gene: TRBV10-1; d_gene: TRBD2; j_gene: TRBJ2-7; abundance: .
CDR3aa: CASSFGTITGELFF; CDR3nt: TGTGCCAGCAGCTTTGGGACTATCACCGGGGAGCTGTTTTTT; v_gene: TRBV7-6; d_gene: TRBD2; j_gene: TRBJ2-2; abundance: .
CDR3aa: CASSLNRLTSTDTQYF; CDR3nt: TGTGCCAGCAGCTTAAATCGCCTTACTAGCACAGATACGCAGTATTTT; v_gene: TRBV7-2; d_gene: .; j_gene: TRBJ2-3; abundance: .
CDR3aa: CASSLGATNTEAFF; CDR3nt: TGTGCCAGCAGCTTAGGGGCCACTAACACTGAAGCTTTCTTT; v_gene: TRBV7-9; d_gene: .; j_gene: TRBJ1-1; abundance: .
CDR3aa: CASSWASGGGQETQYF; CDR3nt: TGCGCCAGCAGCTGGGCTAGCGGGGGGGGCCAAGAGACCCAGTACTTC; v_gene: TRBV5-1; d_gene: TRBD2; j_gene: TRBJ2-5; abundance: few
CDR3aa: CASSVADQQGYTLHF; CDR3nt: TGTGCCAGCAGCGTAGCTGACCAGCAGGGTTACACCCTCCACTTT; v_gene: TRBV9; d_gene: .; j_gene: TRBJ1-6; abundance: .
CDR3aa: CASSFAPGIQYF; CDR3nt: TGTGCCAGCAGCTTCGCCCCAGGCATACAGTACTTC; v_gene: TRBV7-2; d_gene: .; j_gene: TRBJ2-5; abundance: few
CDR3aa: CASSAGQGSSGNTIYF; CDR3nt: TGTGCCAGCAGCGCGGGACAGGGGAGCTCTGGAAACACCATATATTTT; v_gene: TRBV4-2; d_gene: TRBD1; j_gene: TRBJ1-3; abundance: .
CDR3aa: CASSAGLDQYEQYF; CDR3nt: TGTGCCAGCAGCGCGGGACTTGATCAATACGAGCAGTACTTC; v_gene: TRBV9; d_gene: .; j_gene: TRBJ2-7; abundance: .
CDR3aa: CASSGPSGDTQYF; CDR3nt: TGTGCCAGCAGCGGACCTAGCGGGGATACGCAGTATTTT; v_gene: TRBV6-1; d_gene: TRBD2; j_gene: TRBJ2-3; abundance: .
CDR3aa: CASRAEGGSYNEQFF; CDR3nt: TGTGCCAGCAGAGCGGAGGGAGGCTCCTACAATGAGCAGTTCTTC; v_gene: TRBV2; d_gene: .; j_gene: TRBJ2-1; abundance: .
CDR3aa: CAWSPQGAVRLIHSPLHF; CDR3nt: TGTGCCTGGAGTCCCCAGGGGGCAGTCCGATTAATTCATTCCCCCCTCCACTTT; v_gene: TRBV30; d_gene: TRBD1; j_gene: TRBJ1-6; abundance: .
CDR3aa: CASSQGGVINNEQFF; CDR3nt: TGCGCCAGCAGCCAAGGGGGGGTCATAAACAATGAGCAGTTCTTC; v_gene: TRBV4-3; d_gene: .; j_gene: TRBJ2-1; abundance: once
CDR3aa: CASSFTGSTGELFF; CDR3nt: TGTGCCAGCAGTTTCACAGGGTCTACCGGGGAGCTGTTTTTT; v_gene: TRBV25-1; d_gene: .; j_gene: TRBJ2-2; abundance: .
CDR3aa: CASSGQAKEPQHF; CDR3nt: TGTGCCAGCAGTGGGCAGGCAAAGGAGCCCCAGCATTTT; v_gene: TRBV6-1; d_gene: .; j_gene: TRBJ1-5; abundance: .
CDR3aa: CASSPGTGAFKVGYTF; CDR3nt: TGTGCCAGCAGTCCCGGGACAGGGGCTTTCAAAGTTGGCTACACCTTC; v_gene: TRBV4-2; d_gene: TRBD1; j_gene: TRBJ1-2; abundance: .
CDR3aa: CASSLGQGHGYTF; CDR3nt: TGTGCCAGCAGCTTGGGACAGGGGCATGGCTACACCTTC; v_gene: TRBV5-6; d_gene: TRBD1; j_gene: TRBJ1-2; abundance: .
CDR3aa: CASSYDIMNTEAFF; CDR3nt: TGTGCCAGCAGTTATGACATAATGAACACTGAAGCTTTCTTT; v_gene: TRBV6-6; d_gene: .; j_gene: TRBJ1-1; abundance: .
CDR3aa: CASSSTPTAQETQYF; CDR3nt: TGTGCCAGCAGCTCTACCCCGACAGCGCAGGAGACCCAGTACTTC; v_gene: TRBV7-6; d_gene: .; j_gene: TRBJ2-5; abundance: .
CDR3aa: CASSLEWWTGGMQTQYF; CDR3nt: TGTGCCAGCAGCTTGGAGTGGTGGACTGGGGGCATGCAGACCCAGTACTTC; v_gene: TRBV5-6; d_gene: .; j_gene: TRBJ2-5; abundance: .
CDR3aa: CASSPTDSSTGEQYF; CDR3nt: TGTGCCAGCAGCCCAACTGACTCCTCTACCGGTGAGCAGTACTTC; v_gene: TRBV9; d_gene: .; j_gene: TRBJ2-7; abundance: few
CDR3aa: CASSLPGTGDEQYF; CDR3nt: TGTGCCAGCAGCCTCCCCGGGACAGGGGATGAGCAGTACTTC; v_gene: TRBV5-6; d_gene: TRBD1; j_gene: TRBJ2-7; abundance: .
CDR3aa: CASRATGAEAFF; CDR3nt: TGTGCCAGCAGAGCTACAGGGGCTGAAGCTTTCTTT; v_gene: TRBV13; d_gene: TRBD1; j_gene: TRBJ1-1; abundance: .
CDR3aa: CASSLVSGMNNYGYTF; CDR3nt: TGCGCCAGCAGCTTGGTCTCAGGGATGAACAACTATGGCTACACCTTC; v_gene: TRBV5-1; d_gene: .; j_gene: TRBJ1-2; abundance: once
CDR3aa: CASSLTAVGGSANYGYTF; CDR3nt: TGTGCCAGCAGCTTAACAGCCGTGGGGGGGTCGGCTAACTATGGCTACACCTTC; v_gene: TRBV7-8; d_gene: .; j_gene: TRBJ1-2; abundance: .
CDR3aa: CASSISGPGTDTQYF; CDR3nt: TGCGCCAGCAGCATTAGCGGGCCGGGCACAGATACGCAGTATTTT; v_gene: TRBV5-1; d_gene: TRBD2; j_gene: TRBJ2-3; abundance: .
CDR3aa: CASSLSGQGASGEAFF; CDR3nt: TGTGCCAGCAGTTTATCAGGACAGGGGGCATCGGGGGAAGCTTTCTTT; v_gene: TRBV27; d_gene: TRBD1; j_gene: TRBJ1-1; abundance: .
CDR3aa: CASRWDSPNTEAFF; CDR3nt: TGTGCCAGCAGATGGGACAGCCCGAACACTGAAGCTTTCTTT; v_gene: TRBV2; d_gene: TRBD1; j_gene: TRBJ1-1; abundance: .
CDR3aa: CASSLDRGRSPLHF; CDR3nt: TGCGCCAGCAGCTTGGACAGGGGGCGTTCACCCCTCCACTTT; v_gene: TRBV5-1; d_gene: TRBD1; j_gene: TRBJ1-6; abundance: .